A selection of T cell receptor beta chains follows, all from one sample in a study of blood T cell repertoires in COVID-19. Assay used: immunoSEQ multiplex PCR; TCRdb lists only in-frame clones, some missing. The sample gives over 150,000 clones, more than 70% of which show up once; around 19% is in the top ten. Material for sequencing was peripheral blood. These receptors were taken from a woman in her 70s who had recovered from COVID-19. Both conserved end residues are part of each CDR3. A D gene is named only where the DNA matches it firmly. Size values are once, few and many counts, or a class for expanded clones, and some rows have none.

V gene: TRBV5-1
J gene: TRBJ2-7
CDR3 length: 17
clone size: .
D gene: TRBD2
CDR3 protein: CASSIGLAGDLSYEQYF
CDR3 DNA: TGCGCCAGCAGCATCGGACTAGCGGGAGACCTCTCCTACGAGCAGTACTTC

V gene: TRBV19
J gene: TRBJ1-6
CDR3 length: 13
clone size: .
D gene: .
CDR3 protein: CASSIGAPSPLHF
CDR3 DNA: TGTGCCAGTAGTATTGGGGCTCCTTCACCCCTCCACTTT

V gene: TRBV18
J gene: TRBJ2-7
CDR3 length: 18
clone size: .
D gene: TRBD2
CDR3 protein: CASSPVVLAGGVSDEQYF
CDR3 DNA: TGTGCCAGCTCCCCCGTGGTACTAGCGGGAGGAGTAAGCGACGAGCAGTACTTC

V gene: TRBV7-9
J gene: TRBJ2-6
CDR3 length: 18
clone size: few
D gene: .
CDR3 protein: CASSSSTTVTSGANVLTF
CDR3 DNA: TGTGCCAGCAGCTCAAGTACGACAGTCACCTCTGGGGCCAACGTCCTGACTTTC

V gene: TRBV18
J gene: TRBJ1-2
CDR3 length: 15
clone size: .
D gene: .
CDR3 protein: CASSPDAGVGYGYTF
CDR3 DNA: TGTGCCAGCTCACCTGACGCGGGGGTTGGCTATGGCTACACCTTC

V gene: TRBV30
J gene: TRBJ2-3
CDR3 length: 17
clone size: once
D gene: TRBD1
CDR3 protein: CAWSPGQGIISTDTQYF
CDR3 DNA: TGTGCCTGGAGTCCGGGACAGGGGATAATTAGCACAGATACGCAGTATTTT

V gene: TRBV18
J gene: TRBJ1-2
CDR3 length: 15
clone size: .
D gene: TRBD1
CDR3 protein: CASSPPAGGAYGYTF
CDR3 DNA: TGTGCCAGCTCACCACCGGCAGGGGGCGCCTATGGCTACACCTTC

V gene: TRBV5-4
J gene: TRBJ2-7
CDR3 length: 15
clone size: .
D gene: .
CDR3 protein: CASSPEGPSYYEQYF
CDR3 DNA: TGTGCCAGCAGCCCGGAGGGCCCCTCCTACTACGAGCAGTACTTC

V gene: TRBV21-1
J gene: TRBJ2-1
CDR3 length: 14
clone size: .
D gene: .
CDR3 protein: CASSKQGAYNEQFF
CDR3 DNA: TGTGCCAGCAGCAAACAGGGGGCCTACAATGAGCAGTTCTTC

V gene: TRBV24-1
J gene: TRBJ2-2
CDR3 length: 17
clone size: .
D gene: TRBD2
CDR3 protein: CATSDHTVVAGLGELFF
CDR3 DNA: TGTGCCACCAGTGACCATACCGTTGTAGCGGGACTCGGGGAGCTGTTTTTT

V gene: TRBV6-5
J gene: TRBJ1-5
CDR3 length: 15
clone size: .
D gene: TRBD1
CDR3 protein: CASRLGTGSNQPQHF
CDR3 DNA: TGTGCCAGCAGGCTCGGGACAGGGAGCAATCAGCCCCAGCATTTT

V gene: TRBV4-1
J gene: TRBJ2-3
CDR3 length: 16
clone size: .
D gene: TRBD2
CDR3 protein: CASSQEWRGGTDTQYF
CDR3 DNA: TGCGCCAGCAGCCAAGAGTGGCGGGGGGGCACAGATACGCAGTATTTT